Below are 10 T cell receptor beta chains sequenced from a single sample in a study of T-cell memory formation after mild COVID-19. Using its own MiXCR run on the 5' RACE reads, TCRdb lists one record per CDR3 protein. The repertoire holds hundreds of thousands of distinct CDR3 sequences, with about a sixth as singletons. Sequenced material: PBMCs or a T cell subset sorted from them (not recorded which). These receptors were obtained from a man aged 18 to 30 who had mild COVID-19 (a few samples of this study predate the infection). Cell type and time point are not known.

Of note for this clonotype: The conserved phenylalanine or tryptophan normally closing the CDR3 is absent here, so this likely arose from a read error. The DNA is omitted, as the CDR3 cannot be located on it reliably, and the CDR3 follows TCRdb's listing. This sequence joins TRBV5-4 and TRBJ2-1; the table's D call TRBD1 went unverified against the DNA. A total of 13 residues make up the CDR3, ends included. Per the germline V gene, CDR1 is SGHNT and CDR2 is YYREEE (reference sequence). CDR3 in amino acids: CASRPGGGFATVL.

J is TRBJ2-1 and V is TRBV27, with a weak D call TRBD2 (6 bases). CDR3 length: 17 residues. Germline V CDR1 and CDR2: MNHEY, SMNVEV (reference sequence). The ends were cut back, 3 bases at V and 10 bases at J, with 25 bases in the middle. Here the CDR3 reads CASSLDRYRDFSWEQFF. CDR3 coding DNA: TGTGCCAGCAGTTTGGACCGTTACCGGGACTTCAGTTGGGAGCAGTTCTTC.

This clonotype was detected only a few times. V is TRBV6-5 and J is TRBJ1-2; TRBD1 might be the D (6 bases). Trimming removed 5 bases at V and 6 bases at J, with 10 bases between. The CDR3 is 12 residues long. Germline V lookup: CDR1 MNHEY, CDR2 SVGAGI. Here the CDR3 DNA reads TGTGCCAGCAGTGATCAGGGGAATGGCTACACCTTC. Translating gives CASSDQGNGYTF.

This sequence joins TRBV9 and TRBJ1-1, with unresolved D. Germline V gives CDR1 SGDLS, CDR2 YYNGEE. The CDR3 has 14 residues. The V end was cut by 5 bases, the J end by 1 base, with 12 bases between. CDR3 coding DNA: TGTGCCAGCAGTCCTCCCAGAGGGAACACTGAAGCTTTCTTT. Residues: CASSPPRGNTEAFF.

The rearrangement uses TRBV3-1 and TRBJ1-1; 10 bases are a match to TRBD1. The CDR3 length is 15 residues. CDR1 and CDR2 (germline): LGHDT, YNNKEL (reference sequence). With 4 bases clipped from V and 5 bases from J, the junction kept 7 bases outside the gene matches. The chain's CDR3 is CASSPGTGVGTEAFF. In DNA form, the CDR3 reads TGTGCCAGCAGCCCCGGGACAGGGGTAGGTACTGAAGCTTTCTTT.

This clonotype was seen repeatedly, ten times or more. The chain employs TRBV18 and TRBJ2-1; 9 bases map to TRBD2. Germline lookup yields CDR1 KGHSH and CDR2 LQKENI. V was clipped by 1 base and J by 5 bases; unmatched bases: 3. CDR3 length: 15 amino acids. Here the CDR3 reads CASSPQRGDDNEQFF. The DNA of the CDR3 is TGTGCCAGCTCACCACAGCGGGGGGATGACAATGAGCAGTTCTTC. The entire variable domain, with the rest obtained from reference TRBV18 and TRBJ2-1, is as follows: NAGVMQNPRHLVRRRGQEARLRCSPMKGHSHVYWYRQLPEEGLKFMVYLQKENIIDESGMPKERFSAEFPKEGPSILRIQQVVRGDSAAYFCASSPQRGDDNEQFFGPGTRLTVL.

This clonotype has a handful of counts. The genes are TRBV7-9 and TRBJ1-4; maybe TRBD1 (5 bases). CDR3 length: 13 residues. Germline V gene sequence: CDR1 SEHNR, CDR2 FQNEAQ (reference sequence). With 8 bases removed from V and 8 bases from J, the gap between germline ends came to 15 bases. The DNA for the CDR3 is TGTGCCAGCGGAGGCAGGGAGGACGAAAAACTGTTTTTT. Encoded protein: CASGGREDEKLFF.

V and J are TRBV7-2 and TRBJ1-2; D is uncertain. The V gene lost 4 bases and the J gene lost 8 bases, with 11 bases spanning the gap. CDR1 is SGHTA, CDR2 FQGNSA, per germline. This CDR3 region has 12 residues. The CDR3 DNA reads TGTGCCAGCAGCTCGTACGAGCGAGGCTACACCTTC. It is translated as CASSSYERGYTF.

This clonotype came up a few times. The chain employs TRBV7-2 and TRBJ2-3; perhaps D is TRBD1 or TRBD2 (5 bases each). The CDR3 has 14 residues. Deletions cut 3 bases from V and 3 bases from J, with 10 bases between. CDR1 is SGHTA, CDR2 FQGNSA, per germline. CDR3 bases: TGTGCCAGCAGCTTTGGCAGGGAGACAGATACGCAGTATTTT. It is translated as CASSFGRETDTQYF.

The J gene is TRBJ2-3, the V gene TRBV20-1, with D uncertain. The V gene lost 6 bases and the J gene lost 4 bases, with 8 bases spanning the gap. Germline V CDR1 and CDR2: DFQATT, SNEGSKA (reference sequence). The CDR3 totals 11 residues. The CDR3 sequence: CSARMPDTQYF. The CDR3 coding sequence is TGCAGTGCAAGGATGCCAGATACGCAGTATTTT.